This is a list of T cell receptor beta chains from one sample in a study of blood T cell repertoires in COVID-19. Assay: immunoSEQ multiplex PCR; the TCRdb copy retains only in-frame clones and omits some. This table has 250,000 to 350,000 clones, around 90% appearing once. The sample comprised peripheral blood. The origin of the receptors is a man aged 18 to 35 with active or convalescent COVID-19. Both conserved end residues are part of each CDR3. A D gene is named only where the DNA matches it firmly. The size entry is marked missing in some rows and otherwise reads once, few, many or a size class.

TRBV2	TRBJ1-2	NA	NA	CASSEALLVVGYTF	TGTGCCAGCAGTGAAGCTTTGTTAGTGGTGGGCTACACCTTC
TRBV7-9	TRBJ1-3	NA	NA	CASSSARAGNTIYF	TGTGCCAGCAGCTCGGCGAGGGCTGGAAACACCATATATTTT
TRBV7-7	TRBJ2-1	NA	NA	CASSQSRSNNEQFF	TGTGCCAGCAGCCAATCCCGGAGTAACAATGAGCAGTTCTTC
TRBV4-3	TRBJ1-3	NA	NA	CASSQEWEGISGNTIYF	TGCGCCAGCAGCCAAGAGTGGGAGGGGATATCTGGAAACACCATATATTTT
TRBV6-2/TRBV6-3	TRBJ2-5	NA	NA	CASSYSIVRVRQETQYF	TGTGCCAGCAGTTACTCGATCGTGCGGGTACGTCAAGAGACCCAGTACTTC
TRBV19	TRBJ2-2	TRBD2	NA	CASIREANTGELFF	TGTGCCAGTATTCGGGAGGCGAACACCGGGGAGCTGTTTTTT
TRBV2	TRBJ2-3	TRBD2	NA	CASSTLTGTSGGAAVDTQYF	TGTGCCAGCAGTACTCTGACCGGGACTAGCGGGGGGGCTGCGGTAGATACGCAGTATTTT
TRBV5-1	TRBJ1-2	NA	NA	CASSLGQYGYTF	TGCGCCAGCAGCTTAGGACAATATGGCTACACCTTC
TRBV28	TRBJ1-5	NA	NA	CASSLRWNQPQHF	TGTGCCAGCAGTTTGAGATGGAATCAGCCCCAGCATTTT
TRBV6-4	TRBJ2-3	TRBD2	NA	CASSPWTSGGTDTQYF	TGTGCCAGCAGTCCATGGACTAGCGGAGGCACAGATACGCAGTATTTT
TRBV5-5	TRBJ1-1	NA	NA	CASSLGIYSDTEAFF	TGTGCCAGCAGCTTGGGAATTTATTCGGACACTGAAGCTTTCTTT
TRBV10-3	TRBJ2-7	NA	NA	CAISQTGNYEQYF	TGTGCCATCAGTCAGACAGGTAACTACGAGCAGTACTTC
TRBV2	TRBJ2-7	NA	NA	CASRDTSYEQYF	TGTGCCAGCAGGGACACGTCCTACGAGCAGTACTTC
TRBV18	TRBJ2-2	TRBD1	NA	CASSPFSGTGIFSGELFF	TGTGCCAGCTCACCATTTTCCGGGACAGGGATCTTTTCCGGGGAGCTGTTTTTT
TRBV5-1	TRBJ2-7	NA	NA	CASSRGEPYEQYF	TGCGCCAGCAGCCGAGGTGAGCCCTACGAGCAGTACTTC
TRBV13	TRBJ2-7	NA	NA	CASSLWLAQYEQYF	TGTGCCAGCAGCTTATGGCTAGCTCAATACGAGCAGTACTTC
TRBV6-6	TRBJ2-7	NA	once	CASSRGGVGAVMEQYF	TGTGCCAGCAGCCGTGGAGGGGTCGGGGCTGTAATGGAGCAGTACTTC
TRBV7-2	TRBJ2-7	NA	NA	CASSLVGGTGIGGYEQYF	TGTGCCAGCAGCTTAGTTGGGGGAACAGGCATAGGGGGCTACGAGCAGTACTTC
TRBV5-1	TRBJ2-7	TRBD2	NA	CASMSSGGYEQYF	TGCGCCAGCATGAGTAGCGGGGGCTACGAGCAGTACTTC
TRBV5-5	TRBJ2-1	TRBD2	NA	CASSFRTSGGRSSYNEQFF	TGTGCCAGCAGCTTCAGGACTAGCGGGGGCCGGAGCTCCTACAATGAGCAGTTCTTC
TRBV28	TRBJ2-7	TRBD2	once	CASREEASGRIYEQYF	TGTGCCAGCAGGGAAGAAGCTAGCGGGAGAATCTACGAGCAGTACTTC
TRBV6-2/TRBV6-3	TRBJ1-6	NA	few	CASSWTWHSPLHF	TGTGCCAGCAGTTGGACATGGCATTCACCCCTCCACTTT
TRBV3-1/TRBV3-2	TRBJ2-1	TRBD2	NA	CASSPSGTSNYNEQFF	TGTGCCAGCAGCCCCTCCGGGACTAGTAACTACAATGAGCAGTTCTTC
TRBV28	TRBJ2-3	TRBD1	NA	CASSLDRGNTDTQYF	TGTGCCAGCAGCCTTGACAGGGGTAACACAGATACGCAGTATTTT
TRBV27	TRBJ2-1	TRBD1	once	CASHAGTGAYNEQFF	TGTGCCAGCCATGCCGGGACAGGGGCGTACAATGAGCAGTTCTTC
TRBV10-1	TRBJ2-7	NA	once	CASSDGILYEQYF	TGCGCCAGCAGTGACGGGATCCTCTACGAGCAGTACTTC
TRBV4-1	TRBJ1-4	NA	few	CASSQWQTNEKLFF	TGCGCCAGCAGCCAATGGCAAACTAATGAAAAACTGTTTTTT
TRBV9	TRBJ1-1	NA	NA	CASSVDGVGGTEAFF	TGTGCCAGCAGCGTAGACGGGGTCGGAGGGACTGAAGCTTTCTTT
TRBV7-6	TRBJ2-1	TRBD2	NA	CASRSGLAEYNEQFF	TGTGCCAGCAGGTCGGGACTAGCGGAATACAATGAGCAGTTCTTC